This entry lists 23 T cell receptor beta chains sequenced from one sample in a study of shared clonotypes between healthy human individuals. The method was immunoSEQ multiplex PCR; TCRdb's version includes in-frame clones alone and lacks a portion of them. Found here are some 1.4 million clones, around 95% of them singletons; the top ten hold roughly 1.2%. The material sequenced was naive CD4+ T cells sorted from blood. The subset is: CD45RA+ positively selected. The receptors originated from a young man in good health.

The chain joins TRBV5-4 to TRBJ2-7, with 8 positions matching TRBD2. The CDR3 is 14 residues long. Trimming at V came to 2 bases and at J to 4 bases, leaving 5 bases not matched to a gene. CDR1 SGHNT and CDR2 YYREEE come from the germline V gene (reference sequence). The CDR3 loop reads CASSLIPSGYEQYF. The CDR3 DNA sequence: TGTGCCAGCAGCTTAATACCTAGCGGGTACGAGCAGTACTTC.

The chain joins TRBV9 to TRBJ2-2; 13 positions agree with TRBD2. The CDR3 consists of 17 residues. Trimming cost V 2 bases and J 8 bases; bases outside gene matches: 9. Looked up from germline, CDR1 is SGDLS and CDR2 is YYNGEE. CDR3 DNA sequence: TGTGCCAGCAGCGTCGGAGGACTAGCGGGAGATTCAGGGGAGCTGTTTTTT. Translating it yields CASSVGGLAGDSGELFF.

The chain links TRBV10-3 to TRBJ1-1; D uncertain. This CDR3 spans 13 amino acids. The V gene's germline CDR1 is ENHRY and CDR2 SYGVKD. Trimming removed 6 bases at V and 0 bases at J, with 8 bases between. CDR3 DNA: TGTGCCATCAGGGGAACGATGAACACTGAAGCTTTCTTT. Translated, it gives CAIRGTMNTEAFF.

The rearrangement links TRBV9 to TRBJ1-3; D is possibly TRBD1 (6 bases). Per the germline V gene, CDR1 is SGDLS and CDR2 is YYNGEE. The CDR3 sequence is 16 residues long. V was cut by 4 bases and J by 0 bases, with 14 bases left in between. As DNA, the CDR3 is TGTGCCAGCAGCCCATCGACAGGCGACTCTGGAAACACCATATATTTT. Its protein product is CASSPSTGDSGNTIYF.

The chain employs TRBV18 and TRBJ2-1, with 9 positions matching TRBD1. The germline V gene encodes CDR1 KGHSH and CDR2 LQKENI. CDR3 length equals 14 residues. The junction had 6 bases not matched to a gene; V was cut back by 4 bases and J by 8 bases. CDR3 sequence: CASSLGQGLHEQFF. The CDR3 bases are TGTGCCAGCTCACTTGGACAGGGGTTGCATGAGCAGTTCTTC.

V is TRBV18 and J is TRBJ2-1; 7 positions match TRBD1. The CDR3 loop spans 15 amino acids. Germline V gene lookup returns CDR1 KGHSH and CDR2 LQKENI. The V gene end was trimmed by 3 bases and the J gene end by 10 bases; junction bases not matched to a gene: 12. The CDR3: CASSPPGTATREQFF. The CDR3 coding sequence is TGTGCCAGCTCACCTCCCGGGACAGCAACGCGGGAGCAGTTCTTC.

The V gene is TRBV7-2, the J gene TRBJ2-7; 11 nucleotides agree with TRBD2. J gave up 7 bases and V 6 bases, and 17 bases lay outside the gene matches. Germline V lookup: CDR1 SGHTA, CDR2 FQGNSA. The CDR3 contains 17 residues. CDR3 loop: CASSLGSASGRPREQYF. CDR3 nucleotide sequence: TGTGCCAGCAGTCTCGGGTCGGCTAGCGGGAGGCCCAGGGAGCAGTACTTC.

V gene TRBV7-3 combines with J gene TRBJ2-3; 7 bases match TRBD1. CDR1 and CDR2 from the germline V gene are SGHTA and FQGTGA. This CDR3 is 16 amino acids long. With 5 bases clipped from V and 0 bases from J, the junction kept 8 bases outside the gene matches. CDR3 amino acids: CASSKWGQLSTDTQYF. In DNA form, the CDR3 reads TGTGCCAGCAGCAAATGGGGACAGTTAAGCACAGATACGCAGTATTTT.

J is TRBJ2-3 and V is TRBV12-5; D is undetermined. This CDR3 spans 14 amino acids. Germline values: CDR1 LGHNT, CDR2 FRNRAP. The V end was cut by 6 bases, the J end by 5 bases, with 15 bases between. CDR3 in DNA: TGTGCTAGTGGGAACGACAAGGGAAGAGATACGCAGTATTTT. Encoded protein: CASGNDKGRDTQYF.

The chain employs TRBV10-3 and TRBJ2-7; D possibly corresponds to TRBD2 (5 bases). V lost 8 bases and J 3 bases, leaving 17 bases between the germline ends. CDR1 is ENHRY, CDR2 SYGVKD, per germline. The CDR3 extends over 14 amino acids. CDR3 bases: TGTGCCATCGGTACGTCCGGAGGTTTCTACGAGCAGTACTTC. Amino acids: CAIGTSGGFYEQYF.

The V and J genes are TRBV27 and TRBJ2-7, with a tentative D call TRBD2 (6 bases). V lost 2 bases and J lost 2, with 10 bases in between. The germline V gene has CDR1 MNHEY and CDR2 SMNVEV (reference sequence). CDR3 length: 14 amino acids. The CDR3 region is CASSLGGGPYEQYF. The CDR3 DNA is TGTGCCAGCAGTTTAGGGGGAGGCCCCTACGAGCAGTACTTC.

The genes are TRBV11-2 and TRBJ2-1; D gene ambiguous. CDR3 length: 13 amino acids. Germline V lookup: CDR1 SGHAT, CDR2 FQNNGV. Trimming removed 0 bases from V and 5 bases from J, with 5 bases in between. The DNA of the CDR3 is TGTGCCAGCAGCTTAGAACCAAACAATGAGCAGTTCTTC. Protein: CASSLEPNNEQFF.

The chain joins TRBV7-9 to TRBJ2-5; the D gene is possibly TRBD1 (5 bases). V was clipped by 0 bases and J by 5 bases, with 10 bases between them. This CDR3 has 14 residues. Germline CDR1 reads SEHNR; CDR2 reads FQNEAQ (reference sequence). CDR3 region: CASSLALGVETQYF. Here the CDR3 DNA reads TGTGCCAGCAGCTTAGCGCTAGGGGTCGAGACCCAGTACTTC.

V is TRBV27 and J is TRBJ2-3; 7 nucleotides align to TRBD1. Trimming removed 7 bases from V and 2 bases from J; junction bases left unmatched: 6. In germline, CDR1 is MNHEY, CDR2 SMNVEV (reference sequence). This CDR3 has 14 amino acids. CDR3 sequence (DNA): TGTGCCAGCACCTGGGACAGTTCCACAGATACGCAGTATTTT. It specifies CASTWDSSTDTQYF.

The chain joins TRBV20-1 to TRBJ2-7, with a tentative D call TRBD2 (6 bases). The CDR3 is 11 residues long. The germline V and J ends were trimmed by 5 bases and 9 bases, with 14 bases remaining between them. Germline V gene lookup returns CDR1 DFQATT and CDR2 SNEGSKA (reference sequence). DNA of the CDR3: TGCAGTGCTTCCGGACTATATAGGCAGTACTTC. Translation gives CSASGLYRQYF.

The chain carries TRBV5-1 and TRBJ2-4; possible D gene TRBD2, 5 bases. Germline assignment: CDR1 SGHRS and CDR2 YFSETQ. V lost 4 bases to trimming and J lost 5 bases, with 16 bases between them. This CDR3 has 15 residues. This CDR3 reads CASSAYGGSQNIQYF. The DNA for the CDR3 is TGCGCCAGCAGCGCCTATGGAGGTTCTCAAAACATTCAGTACTTC.

The CDR3 protein is CASSQSGRPKNAYEQYF. Here the CDR3 DNA reads TGCGCCAGCAGTCAATCGGGGCGCCCGAAGAACGCCTACGAGCAGTACTTC. The chain combines TRBV23-1 with TRBJ2-7; TRBD1 might be the D (5 bases). TRBV23-1 is given ORF status, its function remaining uncertain. Trimming stripped 0 bases from V and 2 bases from J, with 17 bases between. CDR3 size: 17 residues.

The CDR3 reads CASSASSGVSAFF. In DNA, the CDR3 is TGTGCCAGCAGCGCCTCTAGCGGGGTGTCAGCGTTCTTC. J is TRBJ2-1 and V is TRBV13; 9 nucleotides align to TRBD2. V dropped 5 bases and J dropped 15; count of bases not matched to a gene: 11. The CDR3 sequence is 13 residues long. Germline CDR1 is PRHDT and CDR2 is FYEKMQ (reference sequence).

This chain connects TRBV29-1 to TRBJ1-1; D is uncertain. CDR1 and CDR2 (germline): SQVTM, ANQGSEA. Trimming cost V 5 bases and J 3 bases, with 13 bases left between them. This CDR3 contains 13 residues. The CDR3 sequence: CSVHLWFDTEAFF. The CDR3 DNA sequence: TGCAGCGTTCACTTGTGGTTCGACACTGAAGCTTTCTTT.

The chain uses TRBV7-9 and TRBJ2-4; no clear D gene. The CDR3 length is 18 residues. CDR1 and CDR2 (germline): SEHNR, FQNEAQ (reference sequence). V was shortened by 1 base and J by 1 base, with 17 bases between the two germline ends. The CDR3 DNA is TGTGCCAGCAGCTTAGGCTCCCTAGGCTCCCCGGCCAAAAACATTCAGTACTTC. It codes for CASSLGSLGSPAKNIQYF.

The rearrangement uses TRBV5-5 and TRBJ1-1; no definite D call. The CDR3 sequence is 15 residues long. Trimming removed 0 bases from V and 5 bases from J, with 14 bases in between. Germline V lookup: CDR1 SGHKS, CDR2 YYEKEE (reference sequence). CDR3 DNA: TGTGCCAGCAGCTTGGGACCGGGGTGGAATACTGAAGCTTTCTTT. Translation gives CASSLGPGWNTEAFF.

V gene TRBV11-1 combines with J gene TRBJ2-7; 12 bases are shared with TRBD1. The CDR3 length is 19 residues. CDR1 SGHAT and CDR2 FQDESV come from the germline V gene (reference sequence). Trimming took 1 base from V and 3 from J; bases not matched to a gene: 13. CDR3 DNA: TGTGCCAGCAGCTTAGGGACCTTCCGGGACAGGGGGCGCCTCTACGAGCAGTACTTC. Translation gives CASSLGTFRDRGRLYEQYF.

The chain couples TRBV11-2 to TRBJ2-1; maybe TRBD1 (6 bases). This CDR3 contains 16 residues. V was trimmed by 2 bases and J by 3 bases, leaving 14 bases between them. CDR1 is SGHAT and CDR2 is FQNNGV in the germline V gene. This CDR3 is CASSLSVGTFYNEQFF. The CDR3 region has the DNA TGTGCCAGCAGCTTATCAGTGGGGACATTCTACAATGAGCAGTTCTTC.